This TCR beta chain was profiled in a study of vaccination effects on CD4 cells after COVID-19. Study in general: The median interval between the second dose and post-vaccine sampling was 72 days.

This clone came up once. Its antigen is currently unknown. Generated by immunoSEQ multiplex PCR, the TCRdb table keeps only in-frame clones and is missing some. In the table there are tens of thousands of clones, under 80% of which are singletons. Sequencing in the ViraFEST assay came after antigen-specific CD4+ T cells had been expanded with viral peptide pools, which were used to stimulate PBMC. It was after 10 days of culture that CD4+ T cells were isolated. Subjects were given two BNT162b2 or mRNA-1273 vaccine doses. Germline CDR1 is GTSNPN and CDR2 is SVGIG (reference sequence). The length of the CDR3 is 14 residues. Trimming cost V 1 base and J 1 base, with 10 bases left between them. Study-wide results and caveats: The study, lacking early post-infection timepoints, had few convalescent patients. Pronounced clonal contraction occurred in clones induced by infection and by vaccine late after vaccination.

Sequences were derived from CD4+ T cells from PBMCs cultured with HCoV-OC43 spike peptides, sampled after COVID-19 vaccination. Noted subset: HCoV-OC43 spike overlapping peptide pool stimulation. The clonotype was recovered from a human donor who received a COVID-19 vaccine. The rearrangement uses TRBV30 and TRBJ1-1; unclear D gene. The CDR3 DNA is TGTGCCTGGAGTGGTTTCTGGGGGAACACTGAAGCTTTCTTT. Its translation: CAWSGFWGNTEAFF.